This is a list of T cell receptor beta chains from one sample in a study of T cell repertoires in cytomegalovirus infection. TCRdb re-called the reads through MiXCR, storing one row per CDR3 protein. The sample includes around 710,000 distinct CDR3 sequences, about 29% of them seen just once. What these receptors recognize is not known. This specimen was cultured CD8+ T cells from PBMCs, taken from culture after CMV antigen stimulation. The receptors stem from a human donor in good health (CMV status not recorded). Some clones in this sample may be carry-over from other donors' samples. Both conserved end residues are part of each CDR3. D genes are given only for firm matches. Part of the rows lack a size; the others show once, few, many or a class for expanded clones.

v_gene,j_gene,d_gene,abundance,CDR3nt,CDR3aa
TRBV9,TRBJ2-5,TRBD1,.,TGTGCCAGCAGCGTAGATACAGGGGGCGAGGGAGCCCAGTACTTC,CASSVDTGGEGAQYF
TRBV24-1,TRBJ2-2,.,few,TGTGCCACCAGTGATTTAAACAGGGATACCGGGGAGCTGTTTTTT,CATSDLNRDTGELFF
TRBV3-1,TRBJ2-7,.,.,TGTGCCAGCAGTGGACTGTTCTACGAGCAGTACTTC,CASSGLFYEQYF
TRBV13,TRBJ1-2,.,few,TGTGCCAGCAGCTTAGGGACAAGAGCTAACTATGGCTACACCTTC,CASSLGTRANYGYTF
TRBV20-1,TRBJ1-1,TRBD1,.,TGCAGTGCTGAACGGGACAGGGGGTTTGCTGAAGCTTTCTTT,CSAERDRGFAEAFF
TRBV19,TRBJ1-1,.,.,TGTGCCAGTAGTGACTCCCGTGGGACTGAAGCTTTCTTT,CASSDSRGTEAFF
TRBV19,TRBJ1-1,.,.,TGTGCCAGTAGTGTCGATCAGAACACTGAAGCTTTCTTT,CASSVDQNTEAFF
TRBV6-6,TRBJ1-6,.,few,TGTGCCAGCACGTTATTACAGGGAAGTAATTCACCCCTCCACTTT,CASTLLQGSNSPLHF
TRBV5-3,TRBJ2-5,TRBD2,.,TGTGCCAGCAGCTTTTCAGCGGGGGGGCCACGGGAGACCCAGTACTTC,CASSFSAGGPRETQYF
TRBV15,TRBJ1-1,.,.,TGTGCCACGAAAGGGAACACTGAAGCTTTCTTT,CATKGNTEAFF
TRBV27,TRBJ1-6,.,.,TGTGCCAGCAGCAGCGGGGGCGGGGCACCCCTCCACTTT,CASSSGGGAPLHF
TRBV6-2/TRBV6-3,TRBJ1-2,.,few,TGTGCCAGCAGTTACATCGGGACTAACTATGGCTACACCTTC,CASSYIGTNYGYTF
TRBV27,TRBJ1-2,.,few,TGTGCCAGCAGGGCAGGGATCGACCTCTATGGCTACACCTTC,CASRAGIDLYGYTF
TRBV27,TRBJ1-3,.,few,TGTGCCAGCGGGGGGGCAGGGCTAAACACCATATATTTT,CASGGAGLNTIYF
TRBV7-3,TRBJ2-1,.,.,TGTGCCAGCAGCTCTCCCGGGACGGTAGACAATGAGCAGTTCTTC,CASSSPGTVDNEQFF
TRBV4-3,TRBJ2-4,.,.,TGCACCAGCAGCCAAGATACGACGGAGGGGGCCAAAAACATTCAGTACTTC,CTSSQDTTEGAKNIQYF
TRBV4-2,TRBJ1-1,.,few,TGTGCCAGCAGCCAAGAGGTTGCTGGGACTGAAGCTTTCTTT,CASSQEVAGTEAFF
TRBV11-2,TRBJ1-2,.,.,TGTGCCAGCAGCTTAGAGGGCCGGCCAGAGTCTACCTTC,CASSLEGRPESTF
TRBV7-9,TRBJ1-5,TRBD1,.,TGTGCCAGCAGTCGGACAGGGGGCGGAAATCAGCCCCAGCATTTT,CASSRTGGGNQPQHF
TRBV19,TRBJ1-5,.,.,TGTGCCAGTAGTATAGTCCAGAGAGGGGATCAGCCCCAGCATTTT,CASSIVQRGDQPQHF
TRBV6-4,TRBJ2-1,.,.,TGTGCCAGCAGTGACTCAGTGGGGGACTCCCACAATGAGCAGTTCTTC,CASSDSVGDSHNEQFF
TRBV29-1,TRBJ1-2,TRBD1,.,TGCAGCGTTGAATTGGGACAGGGGGCGGATGGCTACACCTTC,CSVELGQGADGYTF
TRBV27,TRBJ2-1,TRBD1,.,TGTGCCAGCCAACTATACAGGGGGCTAGGAAATGAGCAGTTCTTC,CASQLYRGLGNEQFF
TRBV12-3/TRBV12-4,TRBJ2-7,.,.,TGTGCCAGCAGCCTTTGGGGGGCGACCTACGAGCAGTACTTC,CASSLWGATYEQYF
TRBV9,TRBJ2-1,TRBD1,.,TGTGCCAGCAGTTCCGGACAGGGCGGTTACAATGAGCAGTTCTTC,CASSSGQGGYNEQFF
TRBV27,TRBJ1-1,.,.,TGTGCCAGCAGTACCCCCGGGGACGAAGCTTTCTTT,CASSTPGDEAFF
TRBV6-6,TRBJ1-6,.,.,TGTGCCAGCAGTTACTCGAAGGGGCCGGGGGGCTCACCCCTCCACTTT,CASSYSKGPGGSPLHF
TRBV20-1,TRBJ2-2,TRBD1,few,TGCAGTGCTCCTGACAGGGACACCGGGGAGCTGTTTTTT,CSAPDRDTGELFF
TRBV7-9,TRBJ2-2,TRBD1,.,TGTGCCAGCACCGGGTACGCCATGGGGACAGAGTCCACCGGGGAGCTGTTTTTT,CASTGYAMGTESTGELFF
TRBV19,TRBJ1-2,.,.,TGTGCCAGTAGACCCACGGACGGATACTATGGCTACACCTTC,CASRPTDGYYGYTF
TRBV4-2,TRBJ1-3,.,few,TGTGCCAGCAGCCCTGTGTCTCTCCGGGCCCCGGAAGCCCCCGGAAACACCATATATTTT,CASSPVSLRAPEAPGNTIYF
TRBV6-1,TRBJ2-3,.,.,TGTGCCAGCAGTGAAACAGGGTTGACGCAGTATTTT,CASSETGLTQYF
TRBV4-3,TRBJ1-1,.,.,TGCGCCAGCAGCCAAGATCGTCAGGGAGTCACTGAAGCTTTCTTT,CASSQDRQGVTEAFF
TRBV12-3/TRBV12-4,TRBJ1-5,.,.,TGTGCCAGCAGCATCAGGGGCTATCAGCCCCAGCATTTT,CASSIRGYQPQHF
TRBV20-1,TRBJ2-1,TRBD2,few,TGCAGTGCTACTCGACTAGCGGGGTACAATGAGCAGTTCTTC,CSATRLAGYNEQFF
TRBV19,TRBJ1-1,.,.,TGTGCCAGTACCTTCCTTGGACGGCTAGAAGCTTTCTTT,CASTFLGRLEAFF
TRBV7-9,TRBJ1-5,TRBD1,few,TGTGCCAGCAGCTTAGGGACAGGGGGGGGCCAGCATTTT,CASSLGTGGGQHF
TRBV6-1,TRBJ2-1,TRBD2,few,TGTGCCAGCATCTACTTTAGCGGGAGCTCCTACAATGAGCAGTTCTTC,CASIYFSGSSYNEQFF
TRBV12-3/TRBV12-4,TRBJ2-3,.,few,TGTGCCAGCACGGGCGGTTGGAGCACAGATACGCAGTATTTT,CASTGGWSTDTQYF
TRBV7-2,TRBJ1-2,.,many,TGTGCCAGCAGCTTCTGGGGGGCAGCTAACTATGGCTACACCTTC,CASSFWGAANYGYTF
TRBV7-2,TRBJ1-6,.,few,TGTGCCAGCAGCTTAAGTGGGATTAATCCACCCCTCCACTTT,CASSLSGINPPLHF
TRBV7-6,TRBJ1-1,.,.,TGTGCCAGCAGCTTATGGCCGGGATCGGGAACGAACACTGAAGCTTTCTTT,CASSLWPGSGTNTEAFF
TRBV19,TRBJ1-5,TRBD1,once,TGTGCCAGTAGTTCCAGGGACAGAAGAGCTTACCGGGACAATCAGCCCCAGCATTTT,CASSSRDRRAYRDNQPQHF
TRBV24-1,TRBJ2-2,.,few,TGTGCCACCAGTGATGACCATGTCGGGGAGCTGTTTTTT,CATSDDHVGELFF
TRBV6-1,TRBJ2-3,.,.,TGTGCCAGCAGTGAAGCGCCGGGGGAAGGGCTCACAGATACGCAGTATTTT,CASSEAPGEGLTDTQYF